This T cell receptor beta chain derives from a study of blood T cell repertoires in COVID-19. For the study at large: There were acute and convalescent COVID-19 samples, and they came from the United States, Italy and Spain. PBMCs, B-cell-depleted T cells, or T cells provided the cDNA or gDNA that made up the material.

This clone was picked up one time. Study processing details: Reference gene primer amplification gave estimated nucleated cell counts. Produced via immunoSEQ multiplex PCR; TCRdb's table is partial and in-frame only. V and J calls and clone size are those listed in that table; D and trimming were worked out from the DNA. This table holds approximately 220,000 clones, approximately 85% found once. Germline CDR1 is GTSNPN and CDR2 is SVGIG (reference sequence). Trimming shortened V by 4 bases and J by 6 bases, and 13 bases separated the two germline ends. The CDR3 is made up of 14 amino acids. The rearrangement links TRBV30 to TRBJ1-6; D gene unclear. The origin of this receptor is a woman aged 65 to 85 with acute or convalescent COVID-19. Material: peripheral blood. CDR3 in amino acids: CAWKRQATNSPLHF. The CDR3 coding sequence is TGTGCCTGGAAACGGCAGGCGACTAATTCACCCCTCCACTTT.